This entry is about one T cell receptor (beta chain). This clonotype showed up many times. Its antigen is currently not known. No base quality values were provided; no much bigger clone lies one nucleotide off. In the ophthalmopathy patients, disease was moderately to severely active, with a Clinical Activity Score of 3 or more, a NOSPECS grade of 4 or more, and a duration of less than 3 months. Exclusion was applied to patients with uncontrolled infections, other autoimmune diseases, pregnancy or lactation. Diagnoses were based on clinical symptoms, serum thyroxine and TRAb, thyroid ultrasound and orbital computed tomography. Ficoll-Paque density gradient centrifugation was used to isolate PBMCs from about 10 ml of fresh peripheral blood. Total RNA was extracted with Trizol reagent, and quality was checked on an Agilent 2100 Bioanalyzer. TCR beta CDR3 regions were amplified from RNA transcripts. The first round of RT-PCR for the TCR CDR3 was performed with the HTBI primer set and the Qiagen OneStep RT-PCR kit. Libraries were constructed in a second round of multiplex PCR, after which size selection and purification were performed. Libraries were sequenced paired-end with 100 bp reads on an Illumina HiSeq2000. The paper's data handling went like this. SOAPnuke was used to process the raw data, with reads discarded if the reads contained adapters or uncalled bases, had a mean Phred below 15, or lacked an exact constant-primer or identifier match. COPE v1.2.5 was used to merge the high-quality paired reads, and each unique nucleotide sequence was defined as a clonotype. MiTCR v1.1 was used to align the clonotypes against IMGT TRBV, TRBD and TRBJ reference segments. The analysis was restricted to V-J combinations with a frequency above 0.0001, which together covered 99% to 99.2% of the repertoires. A TCS score was defined as the ratio of F50 (clonal expansion) to E x V (chaos), with BLOSUM62-based TCRdist applied between CDR3 peptides within each V-J. Welch's t-statistics and random forest reduced roughly 500 V-J features to under 15, which were used in a naive Bayes classifier (R e1071). TCRdb took the public reads, trimmed them with fastp at Q25, ran MiXCR for clone calling and kept in-frame beta chains. CDR3 protein duplicates are merged, each entry listing the most common genes and DNA. TCRdb, not the authors, supplied the V and J calls. The sample profile shows hundreds of thousands of distinct CDR3 sequences; roughly 14% of them were found once. Of the sample, over 10% is held by the ten largest clones.

The data were taken from a study of T cells in Graves' hyperthyroidism and ophthalmopathy (dated by TCRdb to about 2019). Regarding the study in general: Peripheral blood was collected at initial diagnosis, before any treatment. The paper describes TCR Vbeta CDR3 sequencing of around 140 peripheral blood samples, made up of 43 ophthalmopathy patients, some 80 hyperthyroidism patients and 17 progressor patients. After sampling, hyperthyroidism patients received methimazole starting at 30 mg daily, and ophthalmopathy patients received high-dose intravenous methylprednisolone. Whether ophthalmopathy could be predicted prospectively was tested in an independent validation cohort made up of fewer than 20 hyperthyroidism patients plus 17 patients who later progressed to ophthalmopathy. In addition, the study compared T-cell repertoires in thyroid tissue and in blood from roughly six Graves' hyperthyroidism patients. A discovery cohort of roughly 96 patients, approximately 45 with Graves' ophthalmopathy and 55 to 65 with stable Graves' hyperthyroidism, was used to find distinguishing TCR V-J signatures. The 100 discovery patients were randomly split 7:3 into training and test sets. Summary of the overall study and its limitations: A 13 V-J signature model separated ophthalmopathy from stable hyperthyroidism, with over 85% sensitivity and 81% to 83% specificity in cross-validation and 80%/75% in testing. Most expanded thyroid clonotypes (frequency above 0.001) were also found in blood, which suggests that blood repertoires may mirror thyroid immune responses. No statistical method was used to set the sample size in advance, and investigators knew the group allocation. In validation, progression to ophthalmopathy was predicted by the model with 70.59% sensitivity and 72% to 80% specificity, a median of approximately 6.5 months before onset.

Trimming takes 4 bases off V and 9 bases off J; junction bases not matched to a gene: 7. The germline V gene yields SGHVS for CDR1 and FNYEAQ for CDR2. From its cysteine to its phenylalanine, the CDR3 spans 14 amino acids. Only CDR3 DNA remains: 42 bases, in frame from the first base. Sequenced sample: blood. The clonotype comes from a man between 18 and 35 years old with Graves' ophthalmopathy. The chain is encoded by TRBV7-6 joined to TRBJ2-1, and TRBD2 matches 9 of the central bases. The CDR3 reads as follows: CASSSFSGGSEQFF. The sequence in DNA is TGTGCCAGCAGCTCCTTTAGCGGGGGTAGTGAGCAGTTCTTC.